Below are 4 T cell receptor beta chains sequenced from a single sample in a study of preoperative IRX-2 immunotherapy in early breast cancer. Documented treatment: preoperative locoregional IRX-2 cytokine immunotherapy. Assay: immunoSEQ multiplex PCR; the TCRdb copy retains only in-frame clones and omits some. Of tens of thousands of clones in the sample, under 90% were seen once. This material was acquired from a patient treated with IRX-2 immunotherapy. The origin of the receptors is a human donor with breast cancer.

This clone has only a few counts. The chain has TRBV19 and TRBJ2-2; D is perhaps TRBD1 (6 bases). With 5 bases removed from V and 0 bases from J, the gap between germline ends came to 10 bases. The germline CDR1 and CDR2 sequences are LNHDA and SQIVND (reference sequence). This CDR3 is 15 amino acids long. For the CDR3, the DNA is TGTGCCAGTAGTGGACAGATCTCGAACACCGGGGAGCTGTTTTTT. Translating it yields CASSGQISNTGELFF. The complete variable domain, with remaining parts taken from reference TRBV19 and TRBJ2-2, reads DGGITQSPKYLFRKEGQNVTLSCEQNLNHDAMYWYRQDPGQGLRLIYYSQIVNDFQKGDIAEGYSVSREKKESFPLTVTSAQKNPTAFYLCASSGQISNTGELFFGEGSRLTVL.

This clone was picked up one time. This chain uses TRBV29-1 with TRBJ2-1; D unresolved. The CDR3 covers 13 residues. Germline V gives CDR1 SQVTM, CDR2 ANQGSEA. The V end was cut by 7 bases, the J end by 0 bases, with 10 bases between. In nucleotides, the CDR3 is TGCAGCGCTCAGGTCAGCTCCTACAATGAGCAGTTCTTC. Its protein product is CSAQVSSYNEQFF.

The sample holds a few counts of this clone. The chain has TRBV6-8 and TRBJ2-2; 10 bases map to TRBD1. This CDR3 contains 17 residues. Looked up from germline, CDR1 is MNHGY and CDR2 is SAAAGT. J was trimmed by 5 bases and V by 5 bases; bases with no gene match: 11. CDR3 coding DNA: TGTGCCAGCAGTACCACACAGACAGGGGGCGGGACCGGGGAGCTGTTTTTT. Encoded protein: CASSTTQTGGGTGELFF.

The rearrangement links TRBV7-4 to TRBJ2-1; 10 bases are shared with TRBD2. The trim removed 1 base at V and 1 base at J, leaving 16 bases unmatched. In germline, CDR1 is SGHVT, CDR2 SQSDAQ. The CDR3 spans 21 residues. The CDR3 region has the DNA TGTGCCAGCAGCTTAGTTCCTGTGAGGGCTAGCGGGAGTGGGTCCTACAATGAGCAGTTCTTC. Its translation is CASSLVPVRASGSGSYNEQFF.